The rows below give T cell receptor beta chains drawn from one sample of a study of cytomegalovirus exposure and HLA in healthy donors. Method: immunoSEQ multiplex PCR; TCRdb's copy keeps in-frame clones and lacks some. The data show about 240,000 clones, just under 90% seen once. The sample taken for sequencing was PBMCs. Source of these receptors: a man between 18 and 35 years old in good health and CMV-seronegative. Each CDR3 is given with its conserved first and last residue. Each record gives: clone size, J gene, D gene, V gene, CDR3 DNA, CDR3 protein. The D gene is left open where the match is weak. Size is omitted from some rows. Given values are once, few, many or a class for expanded clones.

once TRBJ2-5 TRBD2 TRBV5-4 TGTGCCAGCAGCGGACCGCGGGGGGAAGAGACCCAGTACTTC CASSGPRGEETQYF
. TRBJ2-7 . TRBV28 TGTGCCAGCTCCCAGGGTTGGTACGAGCAGTACTTC CASSQGWYEQYF
. TRBJ2-7 . TRBV7-8 TGTGCCAGCAGCTCCGGAACACGCTACGGCCTAGGACAGTACTTC CASSSGTRYGLGQYF
once TRBJ2-3 TRBD2 TRBV5-1 TGCGCCAGCAGCTTTAGCGGGAGAACAGATACGCAGTATTTT CASSFSGRTDTQYF
. TRBJ2-3 . TRBV10-1 TGCGCCAGCTCGGGGGAGGTAGCGGCAGATACGCAGTATTTT CASSGEVAADTQYF
. TRBJ1-6 TRBD1 TRBV19 TGTGCCAGTTCCGGGACAGTTAATTCACCCCTCCACTTT CASSGTVNSPLHF
. TRBJ2-7 TRBD2 TRBV7-2 TGTGCCAGCAGCGATGGGACTAGCGGGGATAAGCAGTACTTC CASSDGTSGDKQYF
. TRBJ2-7 TRBD2 TRBV4-1 TGCGCCAGCAGCCCTAGGACTAGCGGTGCCTACGAGCAGTACTTC CASSPRTSGAYEQYF
. TRBJ2-5 . TRBV25-1 TGTGCCAGCAGTGAACACGGGGGAAGGCAAGAGACCCAGTACTTC CASSEHGGRQETQYF
few TRBJ1-2 TRBD1 TRBV29-1 TGCAGCGGCCAGGGGGGAACGGACTATGGCTACACCTTC CSGQGGTDYGYTF
. TRBJ2-2 . TRBV4-3 TGCGCCAGCAGCCAAGATACGAGCACCGGGGAGCTGTTTTTT CASSQDTSTGELFF
. TRBJ2-7 . TRBV27 TGTGCCAGCTACCCTTTGCGAGCCGAGGCCCCCTGGGAGCAGTACTTC CASYPLRAEAPWEQYF
. TRBJ2-7 . TRBV7-6 TGTGCCAGCAGCGAGGGGGTTAGCTACGAGCAGTACTTC CASSEGVSYEQYF
. TRBJ2-2 . TRBV6-1 TGTGCCAGCAGTGCCCGTAGGGGAAACACCGGGGAGCTGTTTTTT CASSARRGNTGELFF
. TRBJ2-3 TRBD1 TRBV28 TGTGCCAGCAGGACAGGGGGCACAGATACGCAGTATTTT CASRTGGTDTQYF
. TRBJ2-7 . TRBV5-6 TGTGCCAGCAGCGACACGCCTTCAGGGTTCGAGCAGTACTTC CASSDTPSGFEQYF